The 10 T cell receptor beta chains given below trace back to one sample, sequenced in a study of cytomegalovirus exposure and HLA in healthy donors. Primers for the PCR totalled 60 Vbeta and 13 Jbeta. TCRdb's table, derived via immunoSEQ multiplex PCR, lists solely in-frame clones and lacks some. This sample carries 150,000 to 170,000 clones, approximately 80% of them seen once, and the ten largest clones take approximately 4%. The source material was PBMCs. The receptors here all came from a woman in her thirties or forties in good health and CMV-seronegative.

The chain recombines TRBV27 with TRBJ2-4, with a weak D call TRBD2 (6 bases). This CDR3 is built from 12 residues. V gave up 11 bases and J gave up 6 bases, with 14 bases separating them. Germline assignment: CDR1 MNHEY and CDR2 SMNVEV (reference sequence). The CDR3 coding sequence is TGTGCCGCCTCGGCCGGGGGAAACATTCAGTACTTC. Protein sequence: CAASAGGNIQYF.

The rearrangement uses TRBV2 and TRBJ2-5; D possibly corresponds to TRBD2 (5 bases). V lost 7 bases and J lost 2, with 14 bases in between. Germline V CDR1 and CDR2: SNHLY, FYNNEI. There are 14 residues in the CDR3. In nucleotides, the CDR3 is TGTGCCAGCATCCAGGAGGTGGGGCAAGAGACCCAGTACTTC. Residues: CASIQEVGQETQYF.

The chain links TRBV28 to TRBJ1-1; the D gene is possibly TRBD1 (6 bases). V lost 1 base, J lost 3 bases, and 9 bases lay in between. Germline V gene data show CDR1 as MDHEN and CDR2 as SYDVKM. The CDR3 has 14 amino acids. CDR3: CASSLLAGDTEAFF. The CDR3 DNA reads as TGTGCCAGCAGTTTATTGGCAGGGGACACTGAAGCTTTCTTT.

The rearrangement joins TRBV6-5 to TRBJ2-4; D not certain. The CDR3 is 14 amino acids. Germline CDR1 is MNHEY and CDR2 is SVGAGI. V was cut by 6 bases and J by 0 bases, with 9 bases left in between. DNA of the CDR3: TGTGCCAGCAGCCCTGAGCTAGCCAAAAACATTCAGTACTTC. Translating it yields CASSPELAKNIQYF.

The V gene is TRBV5-6, the J gene TRBJ1-5; 12 bases match TRBD1. Trimming at V came to 1 base and at J to 4 bases, leaving 3 bases not matched to a gene. Germline loops: CDR1 SGHDT, CDR2 YYEEEE. The CDR3 is made up of 16 amino acids. Written as DNA, the CDR3 is TGTGCCAGCAGCTTGCAGGGACAGGGGGCAAATCAGCCCCAGCATTTT. This codes for CASSLQGQGANQPQHF.

This clone was observed a single time. The CDR3, as DNA: TGTGCCAGCAGCTTATTCAGCACTAGCAAGAATACGCAGTATTTT. Translating it yields CASSLFSTSKNTQYF. The rearrangement links TRBV7-8 to TRBJ2-3; a possible D gene is TRBD2 (6 bases). Per germline, CDR1 SGHVS and CDR2 FQNEAQ. The CDR3 is 15 residues long. V was shortened by 2 bases and J by 7 bases, with 16 bases between the two germline ends.

This clone appeared a single time. The CDR3 nucleotides are TGTGCCAGCAGCTTAAATGAGGAGAGCACTGAAGCTTTCTTT. Protein: CASSLNEESTEAFF. This chain links TRBV7-9 with TRBJ1-1; D unresolved. V dropped 2 bases and J dropped 4 bases, with 11 bases sitting between them. The CDR3 runs 14 residues. The germline V gene has CDR1 SEHNR and CDR2 FQNEAQ (reference sequence).

The V gene is TRBV27, the J gene TRBJ2-7; D unresolved. The CDR3 runs to 12 residues. Trimming took off 10 bases at V and 7 bases at J, with 17 bases between the two ends. Germline CDR1 reads MNHEY; CDR2 reads SMNVEV (reference sequence). CDR3 residues: CATIPLLEEQYF. In DNA, the CDR3 is TGTGCCACAATACCACTGCTGGAGGAGCAGTACTTC.

J is TRBJ2-1 and V is TRBV5-8; 10 positions agree with TRBD1. The CDR3 has 13 residues. CDR1 and CDR2 (germline): SGHTS, YDEGEE. V was clipped by 4 bases and J by 8 bases; unmatched bases: 3. CDR3 nucleotides: TGTGCCAGCAGCCGACAGGGGGCCGATGAGCAGTTCTTC. Its protein is CASSRQGADEQFF. The full variable domain, with the rest looked up from reference TRBV5-8 and TRBJ2-1, is EAGVTQSPTHLIKTRGQQATLRCSPISGHTSVYWYQQALGLGLQFLLWYDEGEERNRGNFPPRFSGRQFPNYSSELNVNALELEDSALYLCASSRQGADEQFFGPGTRLTVL.

This clone was observed once. The genes are TRBV25-1 and TRBJ2-1; TRBD2 agrees at 11 bases. Germline CDR1 and CDR2: MGHDK and SYGVNS. With V trimmed by 7 bases and J by 2 bases, 7 bases remained unmatched. This CDR3 contains 16 residues. The CDR3 nucleotides read TGTGCCAGCACCCCCACTAGCGGGAGCCCCTACAATGAGCAGTTCTTC. This gives the protein CASTPTSGSPYNEQFF.